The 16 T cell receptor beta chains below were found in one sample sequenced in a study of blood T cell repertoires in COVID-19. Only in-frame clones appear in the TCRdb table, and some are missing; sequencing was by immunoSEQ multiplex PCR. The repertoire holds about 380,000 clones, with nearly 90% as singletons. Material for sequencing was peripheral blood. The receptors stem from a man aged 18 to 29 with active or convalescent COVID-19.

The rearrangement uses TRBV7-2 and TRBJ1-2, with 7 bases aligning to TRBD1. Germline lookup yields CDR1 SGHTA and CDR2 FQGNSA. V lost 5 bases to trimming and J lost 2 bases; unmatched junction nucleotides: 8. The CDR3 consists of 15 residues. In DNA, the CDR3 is TGTGCCAGCAGCATCGGGACAGTGAAAAACTATGGCTACACCTTC. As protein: CASSIGTVKNYGYTF.

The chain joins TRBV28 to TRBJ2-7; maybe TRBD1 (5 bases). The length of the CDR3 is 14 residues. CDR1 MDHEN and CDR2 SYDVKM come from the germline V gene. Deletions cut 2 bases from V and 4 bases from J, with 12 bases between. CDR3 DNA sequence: TGTGCCAGCAGTTTACCTACAGGAGTATACGAGCAGTACTTC. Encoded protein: CASSLPTGVYEQYF.

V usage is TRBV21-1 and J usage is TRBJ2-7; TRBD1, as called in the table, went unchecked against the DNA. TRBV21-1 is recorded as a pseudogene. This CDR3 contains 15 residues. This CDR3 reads CASSNPSGPPPEQYF. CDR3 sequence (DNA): TGTGCCAGCAGCAATCCCTCAGGGCCCCCCCCCGAGCAGTACTTC.

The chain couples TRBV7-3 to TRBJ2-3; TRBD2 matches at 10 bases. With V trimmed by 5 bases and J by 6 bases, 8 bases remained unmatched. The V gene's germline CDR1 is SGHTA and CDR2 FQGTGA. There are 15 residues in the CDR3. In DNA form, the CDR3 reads TGTGCCAGCAGCCAGAGCGGGAGGGCCTCGGATACGCAGTATTTT. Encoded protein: CASSQSGRASDTQYF.

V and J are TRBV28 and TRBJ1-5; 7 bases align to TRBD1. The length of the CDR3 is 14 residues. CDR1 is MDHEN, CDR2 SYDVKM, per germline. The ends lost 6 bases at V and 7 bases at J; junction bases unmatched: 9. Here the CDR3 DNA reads TGTGCCAGCAGCCCGACAGGGAATCTGCAGCCCCAGCATTTT. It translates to CASSPTGNLQPQHF.

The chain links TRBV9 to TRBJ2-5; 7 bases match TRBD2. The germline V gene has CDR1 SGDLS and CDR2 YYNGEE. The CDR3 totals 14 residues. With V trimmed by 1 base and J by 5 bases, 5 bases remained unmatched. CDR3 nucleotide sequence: TGTGCCAGCAGCGTACGACTAGCCTCGGAGACCCAGTACTTC. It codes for CASSVRLASETQYF.

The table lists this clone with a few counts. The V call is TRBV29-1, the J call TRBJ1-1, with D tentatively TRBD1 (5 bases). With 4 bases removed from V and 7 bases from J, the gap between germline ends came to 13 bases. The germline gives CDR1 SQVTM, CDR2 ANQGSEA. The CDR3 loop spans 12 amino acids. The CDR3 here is CSVAQGRGEAFF. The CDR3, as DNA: TGCAGCGTTGCCCAGGGAAGAGGTGAAGCTTTCTTT. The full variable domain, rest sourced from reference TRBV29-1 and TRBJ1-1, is SAVISQKPSRDICQRGTSLTIQCQVDSQVTMMFWYRQQPGQSLTLIATANQGSEATYESGFVIDKFPISRPNLTFSTLTVSNMSPEDSSIYLCSVAQGRGEAFFGQGTRLTVV.

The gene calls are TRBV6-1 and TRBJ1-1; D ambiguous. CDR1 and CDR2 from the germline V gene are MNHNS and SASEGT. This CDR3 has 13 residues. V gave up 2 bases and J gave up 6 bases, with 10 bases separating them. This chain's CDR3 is CASSELRVAEAFF. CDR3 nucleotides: TGTGCCAGCAGTGAATTGCGGGTGGCTGAAGCTTTCTTT.

The CDR3 sequence: CASRPVPKPGQGALNEQFF. The CDR3 nucleotides read TGTGCCAGCAGACCGGTACCCAAGCCGGGACAGGGGGCCCTAAATGAGCAGTTCTTC. The chain links TRBV7-9 to TRBJ2-1; TRBD1 aligns across 12 bases. CDR3 length: 19 amino acids. V shed 6 bases, J shed 7 bases, and the junction held 19 bases outside the gene matches. Germline CDR1 SEHNR, CDR2 FQNEAQ (reference sequence).

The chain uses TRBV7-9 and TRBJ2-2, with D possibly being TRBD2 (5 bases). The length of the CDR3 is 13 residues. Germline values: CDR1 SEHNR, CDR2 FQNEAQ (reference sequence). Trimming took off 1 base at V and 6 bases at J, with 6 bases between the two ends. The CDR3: CASSLGEPGELFF. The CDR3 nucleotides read TGTGCCAGCAGCTTAGGGGAGCCCGGGGAGCTGTTTTTT.

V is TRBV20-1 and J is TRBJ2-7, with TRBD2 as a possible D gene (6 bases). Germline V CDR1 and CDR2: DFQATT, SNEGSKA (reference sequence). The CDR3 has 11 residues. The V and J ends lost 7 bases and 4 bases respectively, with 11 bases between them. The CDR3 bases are TGCAGTGGGGACGCGGGGTACGAGCAGTACTTC. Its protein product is CSGDAGYEQYF.

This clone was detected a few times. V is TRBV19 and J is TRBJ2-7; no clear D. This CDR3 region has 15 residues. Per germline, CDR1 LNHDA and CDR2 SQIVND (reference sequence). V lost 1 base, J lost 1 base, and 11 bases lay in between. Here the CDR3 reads CASSIAPVPSYEQYF. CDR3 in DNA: TGTGCCAGTAGTATAGCCCCCGTTCCGTCCTACGAGCAGTACTTC.

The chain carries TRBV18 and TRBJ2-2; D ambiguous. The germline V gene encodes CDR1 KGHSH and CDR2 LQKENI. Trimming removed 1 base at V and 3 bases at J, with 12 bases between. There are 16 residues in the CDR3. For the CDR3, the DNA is TGTGCCAGCTCACCACGAGGTAGCACGGACACCGGGGAGCTGTTTTTT. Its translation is CASSPRGSTDTGELFF.

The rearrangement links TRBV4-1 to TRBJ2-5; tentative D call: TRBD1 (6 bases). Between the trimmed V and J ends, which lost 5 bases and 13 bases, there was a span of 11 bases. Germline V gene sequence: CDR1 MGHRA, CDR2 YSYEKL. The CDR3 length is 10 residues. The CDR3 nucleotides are TGCGCCAGCAGCATGAGCAGGGGGTACTTC. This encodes CASSMSRGYF.

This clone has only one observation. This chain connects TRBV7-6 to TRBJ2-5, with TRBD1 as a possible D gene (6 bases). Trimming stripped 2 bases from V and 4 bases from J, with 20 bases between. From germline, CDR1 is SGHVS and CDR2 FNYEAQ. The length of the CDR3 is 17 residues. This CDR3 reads CASSLRQAPPPGETQYF. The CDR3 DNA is TGTGCCAGCAGCTTAAGACAGGCCCCGCCGCCGGGAGAGACCCAGTACTTC.

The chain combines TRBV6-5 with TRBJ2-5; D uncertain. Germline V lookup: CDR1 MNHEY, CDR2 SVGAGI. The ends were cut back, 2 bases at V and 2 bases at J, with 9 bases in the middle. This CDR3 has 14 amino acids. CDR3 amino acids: CASSYATGQETQYF. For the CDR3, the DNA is TGTGCCAGCAGTTACGCAACGGGTCAAGAGACCCAGTACTTC.